A selection of T cell receptor beta chains follows, all from one sample in a study of human T cells and chemical hapten exposure. TCRdb fed the RACE reads into MiXCR, producing one record per CDR3 protein. The sample lists around 190,000 distinct CDR3 sequences; about 22% were seen once. The sequencing here drew on whole blood, taken in connection with sensitization to the hapten diphenylcyclopropenone (DPC). These receptors were taken from a woman aged 45-65 years with alopecia areata. Some clones in this sample may be carry-over from other donors' samples. The CDR3 runs from the conserved cysteine through the conserved F or W. D genes are given only for firm matches. The size entry is marked missing in some rows and otherwise reads once, few, many or a size class.

-	TRBV29-1	TRBJ2-7	-	CSVEDGWGSPSYEQYF	TGCAGCGTTGAAGATGGGTGGGGTTCTCCGTCCTACGAGCAGTACTTC
few	TRBV2	TRBJ2-6	TRBD1	CATHPGQGAGANVLTF	TGTGCCACCCACCCGGGACAGGGTGCGGGGGCCAACGTCCTGACTTTC
few	TRBV29-1	TRBJ2-3	-	CSVPVGGGTDTQYF	TGCAGCGTGCCCGTCGGGGGAGGCACAGATACGCAGTATTTT
few	TRBV6-1	TRBJ1-1	-	CASTQNTEAFF	TGTGCCAGCACTCAGAACACTGAAGCTTTCTTT
-	TRBV7-9	TRBJ2-7	TRBD2	CASSPRRGLAGSPSYEQYF	TGTGCCAGCAGCCCACGGCGGGGACTAGCGGGGAGCCCATCCTACGAGCAGTACTTC
few	TRBV2	TRBJ2-1	-	CASSEEFEQFF	TGTGCCAGCAGTGAAGAATTCGAGCAGTTCTTC
few	TRBV5-4	TRBJ1-2	TRBD1	CASRRDRGIPGYTF	TGTGCCAGCAGGAGGGACAGAGGAATACCTGGCTACACCTTC
-	TRBV7-9	TRBJ1-1	TRBD1	CASSYPGQLEAFF	TGTGCCAGCAGTTATCCGGGACAGCTTGAAGCTTTCTTT
-	TRBV20-1	TRBJ2-3	TRBD2	CSASGRARDTQYF	TGCAGTGCTAGCGGGAGGGCCAGGGATACGCAGTATTTT
few	TRBV4-2	TRBJ2-1	-	CASSQVEYSEQFF	TGTGCCAGCAGCCAGGTCGAGTACAGTGAGCAGTTCTTC
-	TRBV24-1	TRBJ1-4	TRBD1	CATGTGGVEKLFF	TGTGCCACTGGGACAGGGGGTGTGGAAAAACTGTTTTTT
few	TRBV7-9	TRBJ2-3	-	CASTEGRLGLLTDTQYF	TGTGCCAGCACGGAGGGGCGGCTAGGGCTCCTCACAGATACGCAGTATTTT
-	TRBV21-1	TRBJ1-2	-	CASSNSGYTF	TGTGCCAGCAGCAATAGCGGCTACACCTTC
few	TRBV20-1	TRBJ2-7	TRBD1	CSATRDRFYEQYF	TGCAGTGCTACCCGGGACAGGTTCTACGAGCAGTACTTC
few	TRBV10-1	TRBJ1-1	-	CASSDLLNTEAFF	TGCGCCAGCAGTGACTTGTTGAACACTGAAGCTTTCTTT
few	TRBV2	TRBJ2-2	-	CASLGHRDTGELFF	TGTGCCAGCTTAGGGCACCGCGACACCGGGGAGCTGTTTTTT
-	TRBV6-1	TRBJ1-2	TRBD1	CASRTIQGSGYTF	TGTGCCAGCAGAACCATACAGGGGAGCGGCTACACCTTC
many	TRBV7-8	TRBJ2-3	-	CASSLDGSTDTQYF	TGTGCCAGCAGCTTAGACGGGAGCACAGATACGCAGTATTTT
-	TRBV20-1	TRBJ1-2	-	CSASLGADYGYTF	TGCAGTGCTAGTCTGGGGGCTGACTATGGCTACACCTTC
-	TRBV20-1	TRBJ2-5	TRBD1	CSARPMDRGLIGETQYF	TGCAGTGCTAGACCCATGGACAGGGGGTTGATCGGTGAGACCCAGTACTTC
few	TRBV7-9	TRBJ2-1	-	CASSLMHEQFF	TGTGCCAGCAGCCTCATGCATGAGCAGTTCTTC
-	TRBV20-1	TRBJ2-7	-	CSASSAGAYEQYF	TGCAGTGCTAGTTCGGCAGGGGCCTACGAGCAGTACTTC
few	TRBV5-1	TRBJ2-2	-	CASSSRGGPNTGELFF	TGCGCCAGCAGCTCACGTGGCGGACCGAACACCGGGGAGCTGTTTTTT
-	TRBV6-2/TRBV6-3	TRBJ1-2	TRBD1	CASSYQGDYGYTF	TGTGCCAGCAGTTACCAGGGGGACTATGGCTACACCTTC
few	TRBV7-9	TRBJ2-7	TRBD1	CASSSDRGVHEQYF	TGTGCCAGCAGTTCCGACAGGGGGGTCCACGAGCAGTACTTC
few	TRBV5-1	TRBJ1-2	TRBD1	CASSSGTGLDGYTF	TGCGCCAGCAGCTCCGGGACAGGGTTAGATGGCTACACCTTC
-	TRBV5-6	TRBJ1-2	-	CASSWFYRDNYGYTF	TGTGCCAGCAGCTGGTTCTATCGGGACAACTATGGCTACACCTTC
-	TRBV12-3/TRBV12-4	TRBJ2-1	TRBD2	CASSRPLAGAYNEQFF	TGTGCCAGCAGCCGACCACTAGCGGGAGCCTACAATGAGCAGTTCTTC
few	TRBV12-3/TRBV12-4	TRBJ2-4	-	CASSSTGVKNIQYF	TGTGCCAGCAGTTCGACGGGAGTTAAAAACATTCAGTACTTC
-	TRBV20-1	TRBJ2-1	-	CSAPMGGQGAGLADYNEQFF	TGCAGTGCACCCATGGGGGGACAGGGCGCAGGACTAGCGGACTACAATGAGCAGTTCTTC
once	TRBV7-2	TRBJ1-5	-	CASSLDSTDRPQHF	TGTGCCAGCAGCTTAGATTCTACTGATCGGCCCCAGCATTTT
few	TRBV25-1	TRBJ1-2	TRBD1	CASSESGQGNYGYTF	TGTGCCAGCAGTGAATCGGGACAGGGGAACTATGGCTACACCTTC
few	TRBV11-2	TRBJ2-1	TRBD2	CASSFYAGVVNEQFF	TGTGCCAGCAGCTTTTACGCGGGAGTGGTTAATGAGCAGTTCTTC
-	TRBV29-1	TRBJ2-5	-	CNATPLRETQYF	TGCAACGCAACCCCCTTAAGAGAGACCCAGTACTTC
-	TRBV5-1	TRBJ2-7	-	CASRASRSSYEQYF	TGCGCCAGCAGGGCGAGCCGGAGCTCCTACGAGCAGTACTTC
-	TRBV3-1	TRBJ1-1	-	CASSQDLVGNTEAFF	TGTGCCAGCAGCCAAGATCTAGTGGGGAACACTGAAGCTTTCTTT
-	TRBV20-1	TRBJ2-7	-	CSAGPQGREQYF	TGCAGTGCGGGACCCCAAGGAAGGGAGCAGTACTTC